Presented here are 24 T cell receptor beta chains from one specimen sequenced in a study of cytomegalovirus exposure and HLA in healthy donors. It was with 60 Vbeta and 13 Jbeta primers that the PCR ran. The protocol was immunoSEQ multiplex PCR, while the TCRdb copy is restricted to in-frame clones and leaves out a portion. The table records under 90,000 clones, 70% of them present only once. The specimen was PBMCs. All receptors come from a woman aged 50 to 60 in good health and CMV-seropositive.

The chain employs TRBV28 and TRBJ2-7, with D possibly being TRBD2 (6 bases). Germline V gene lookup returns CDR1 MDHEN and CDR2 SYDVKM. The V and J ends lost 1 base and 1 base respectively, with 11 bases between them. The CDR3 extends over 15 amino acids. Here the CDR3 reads CASSLSWDLSYEQYF. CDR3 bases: TGTGCCAGCAGTTTATCGTGGGACTTATCCTACGAGCAGTACTTC.

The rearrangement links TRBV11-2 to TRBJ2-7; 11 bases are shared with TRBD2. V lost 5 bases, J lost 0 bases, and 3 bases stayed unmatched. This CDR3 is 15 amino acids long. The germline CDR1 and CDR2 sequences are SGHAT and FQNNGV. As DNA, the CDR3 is TGTGCCAGCAGCGTTACTAGCGGGAGCTCCTACGAGCAGTACTTC. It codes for CASSVTSGSSYEQYF.

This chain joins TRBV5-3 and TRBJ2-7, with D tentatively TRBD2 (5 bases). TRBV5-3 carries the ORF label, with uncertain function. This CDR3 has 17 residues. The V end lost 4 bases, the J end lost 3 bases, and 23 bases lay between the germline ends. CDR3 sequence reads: CARSAKKILVLLYEQYF. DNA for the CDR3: TGTGCCAGAAGCGCGAAAAAAATACTAGTTCTTCTCTACGAGCAGTACTTC.

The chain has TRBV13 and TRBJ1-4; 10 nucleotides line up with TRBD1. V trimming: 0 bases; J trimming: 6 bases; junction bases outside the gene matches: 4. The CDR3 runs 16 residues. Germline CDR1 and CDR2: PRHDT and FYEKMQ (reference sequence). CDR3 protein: CASSLGQGTGDEKLFF. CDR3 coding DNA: TGTGCCAGCAGCTTAGGCCAGGGGACAGGGGATGAAAAACTGTTTTTT. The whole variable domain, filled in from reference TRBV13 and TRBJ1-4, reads AAGVIQSPRHLIKEKRETATLKCYPIPRHDTVYWYQQGPGQDPQFLISFYEKMQSDKGSIPDRFSAQQFSDYHSELNMSSLELGDSALYFCASSLGQGTGDEKLFFGSGTQLSVL.

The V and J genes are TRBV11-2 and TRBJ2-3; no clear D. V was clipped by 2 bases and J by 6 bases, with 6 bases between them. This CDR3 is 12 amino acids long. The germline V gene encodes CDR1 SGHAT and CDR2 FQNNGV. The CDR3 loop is CASSLYPDTQYF. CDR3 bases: TGTGCCAGCAGCTTATATCCCGATACGCAGTATTTT.

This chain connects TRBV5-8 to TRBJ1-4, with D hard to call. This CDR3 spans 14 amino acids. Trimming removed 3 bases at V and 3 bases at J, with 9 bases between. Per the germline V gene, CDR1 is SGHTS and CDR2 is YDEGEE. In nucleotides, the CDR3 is TGTGCCAGCAGCTCCGGGATCTCTAATGAAAAACTGTTTTTT. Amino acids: CASSSGISNEKLFF.

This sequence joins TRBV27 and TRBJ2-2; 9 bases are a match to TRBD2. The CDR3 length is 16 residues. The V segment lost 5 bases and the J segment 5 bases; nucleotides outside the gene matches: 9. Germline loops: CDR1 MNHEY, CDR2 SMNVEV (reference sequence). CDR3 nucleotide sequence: TGTGCCAGCAGTGGCTTAGCGGGAGTAGAGACCGGGGAGCTGTTTTTT. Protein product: CASSGLAGVETGELFF.

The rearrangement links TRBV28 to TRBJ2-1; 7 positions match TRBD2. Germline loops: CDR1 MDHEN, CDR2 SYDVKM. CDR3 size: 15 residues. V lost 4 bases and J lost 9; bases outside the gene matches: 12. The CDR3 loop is CASSSPGLSVGEQFF. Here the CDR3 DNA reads TGTGCCAGCAGTTCCCCGGGACTAAGCGTCGGTGAGCAGTTCTTC. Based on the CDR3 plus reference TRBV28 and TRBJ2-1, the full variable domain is DVKVTQSSRYLVKRTGEKVFLECVQDMDHENMFWYRQDPGLGLRLIYFSYDVKMKEKGDIPEGYSVSREKKERFSLILESASTNQTSMYLCASSSPGLSVGEQFFGPGTRLTVL.

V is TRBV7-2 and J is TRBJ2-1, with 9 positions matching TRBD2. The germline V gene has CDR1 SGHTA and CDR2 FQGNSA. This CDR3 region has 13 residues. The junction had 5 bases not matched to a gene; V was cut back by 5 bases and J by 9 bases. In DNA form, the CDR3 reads TGTGCCAGCAGCCCCCTAGCGGGATTTGAGCAGTTCTTC. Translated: CASSPLAGFEQFF.

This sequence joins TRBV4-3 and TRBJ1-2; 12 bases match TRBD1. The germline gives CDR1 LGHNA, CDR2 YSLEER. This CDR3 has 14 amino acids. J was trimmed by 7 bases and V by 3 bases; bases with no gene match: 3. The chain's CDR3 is CASSQGQGAGGYTF. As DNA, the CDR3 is TGCGCCAGCAGCCAGGGACAGGGGGCGGGTGGCTACACCTTC.

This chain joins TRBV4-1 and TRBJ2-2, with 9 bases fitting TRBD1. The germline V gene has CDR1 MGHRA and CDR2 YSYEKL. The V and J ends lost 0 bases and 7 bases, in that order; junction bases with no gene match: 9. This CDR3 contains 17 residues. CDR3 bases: TGCGCCAGCAGCCAAGAGAGAGGGACAGGGAGAGGCGGGGAGCTGTTTTTT. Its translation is CASSQERGTGRGGELFF.

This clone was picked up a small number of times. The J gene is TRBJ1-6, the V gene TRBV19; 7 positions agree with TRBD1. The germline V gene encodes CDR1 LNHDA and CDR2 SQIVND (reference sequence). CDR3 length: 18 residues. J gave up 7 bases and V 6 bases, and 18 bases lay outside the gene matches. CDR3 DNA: TGTGCCAGTAGCCCTTCCGCTCCGACAGGGAGTGAGAATTCACCCCTCCACTTT. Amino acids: CASSPSAPTGSENSPLHF.

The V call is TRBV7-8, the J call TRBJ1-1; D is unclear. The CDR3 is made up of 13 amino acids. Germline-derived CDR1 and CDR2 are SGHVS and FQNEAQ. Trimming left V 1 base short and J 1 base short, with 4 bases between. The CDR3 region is CASSLGRNTEAFF. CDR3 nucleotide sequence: TGTGCCAGCAGCTTAGGGAGGAACACTGAAGCTTTCTTT.

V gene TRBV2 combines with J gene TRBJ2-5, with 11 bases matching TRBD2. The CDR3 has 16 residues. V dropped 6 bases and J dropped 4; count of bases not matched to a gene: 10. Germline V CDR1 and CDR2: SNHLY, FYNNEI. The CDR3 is CASSNELAGAGETQYF. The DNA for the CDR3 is TGTGCCAGCAGCAACGAACTAGCGGGGGCGGGAGAGACCCAGTACTTC.

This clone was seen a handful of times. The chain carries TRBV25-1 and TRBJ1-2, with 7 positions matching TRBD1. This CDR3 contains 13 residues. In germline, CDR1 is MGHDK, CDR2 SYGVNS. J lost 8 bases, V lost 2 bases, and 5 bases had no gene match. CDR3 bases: TGTGCCAGCAGTGAAACAGGGGCAGGCGGCTACACCTTC. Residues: CASSETGAGGYTF.

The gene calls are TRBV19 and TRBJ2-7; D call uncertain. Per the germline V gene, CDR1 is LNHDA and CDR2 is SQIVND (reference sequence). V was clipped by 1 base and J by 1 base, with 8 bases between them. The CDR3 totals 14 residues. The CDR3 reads CASSIGQFSYEQYF. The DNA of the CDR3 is TGTGCCAGTAGTATAGGGCAGTTTTCCTACGAGCAGTACTTC.

CDR3 sequence reads: CASSTGTGGAMGQPQHF. In DNA, the CDR3 is TGCGCCAGCAGCACTGGGACAGGGGGCGCGATGGGACAGCCCCAGCATTTT. This chain joins TRBV5-1 and TRBJ1-5, with 12 bases that match TRBD1. From germline, CDR1 is SGHRS and CDR2 YFSETQ. The CDR3 is made up of 17 amino acids. The trim removed 4 bases at V and 7 bases at J, leaving 12 bases unmatched.

This CDR3 is CASSSMGLAETQYF. CDR3 DNA sequence: TGTGCCAGCAGCTCAATGGGCCTCGCGGAGACCCAGTACTTC. This chain uses TRBV7-3 with TRBJ2-5; D gene uncertain. The V end lost 4 bases, the J end lost 5 bases, and 14 bases lay between the germline ends. The CDR3 has 14 residues. CDR1 and CDR2 from the germline V gene are SGHTA and FQGTGA. The variable domain in full, completed from reference TRBV7-3 and TRBJ2-5, reads GAGVSQTPSNKVTEKGKYVELRCDPISGHTALYWYRQSLGQGPEFLIYFQGTGAADDSGLPNDRFFAVRPEGSVSTLKIQRTERGDSAVYLCASSSMGLAETQYFGPGTRLLVL.

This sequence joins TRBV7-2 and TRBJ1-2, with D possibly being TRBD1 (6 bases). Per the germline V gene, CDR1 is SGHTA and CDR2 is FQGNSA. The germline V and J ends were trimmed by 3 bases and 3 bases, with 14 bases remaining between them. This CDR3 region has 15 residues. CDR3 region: CASSFRGGVDYGYTF. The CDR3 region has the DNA TGTGCCAGCAGCTTCAGGGGAGGGGTTGACTATGGCTACACCTTC.

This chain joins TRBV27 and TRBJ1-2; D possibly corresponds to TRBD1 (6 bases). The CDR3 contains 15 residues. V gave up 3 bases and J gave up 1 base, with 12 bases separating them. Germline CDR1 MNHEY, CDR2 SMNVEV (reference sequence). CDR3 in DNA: TGTGCCAGCAGTTTGTGGTCCAGGGGTAACTATGGCTACACCTTC. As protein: CASSLWSRGNYGYTF.

DNA of the CDR3: TGTGCCAGTAGTATAGCTCCCCTCACTGGGGCGGACTCCTACGAGCAGTACTTC. Encoded protein: CASSIAPLTGADSYEQYF. The rearrangement joins TRBV19 to TRBJ2-7; tentative D call: TRBD1 (5 bases). Germline V lookup: CDR1 LNHDA, CDR2 SQIVND (reference sequence). The V end lost 1 base, the J end lost 0 bases, and 19 bases lay between the germline ends. This CDR3 has 18 residues.

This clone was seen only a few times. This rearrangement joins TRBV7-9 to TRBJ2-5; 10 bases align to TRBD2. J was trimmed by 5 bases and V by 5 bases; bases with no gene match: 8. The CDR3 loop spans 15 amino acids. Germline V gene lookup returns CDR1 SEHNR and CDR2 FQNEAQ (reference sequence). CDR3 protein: CASSIQASGSETQYF. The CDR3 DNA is TGTGCCAGCAGCATACAGGCTAGCGGGAGCGAGACCCAGTACTTC.

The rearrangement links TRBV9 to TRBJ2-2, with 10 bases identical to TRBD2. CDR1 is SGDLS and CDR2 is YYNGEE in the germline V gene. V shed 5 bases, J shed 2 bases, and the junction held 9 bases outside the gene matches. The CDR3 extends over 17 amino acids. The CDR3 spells CASSSSGRAFNTGELFF. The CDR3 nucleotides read TGTGCCAGCAGTTCCAGCGGGAGGGCCTTTAACACCGGGGAGCTGTTTTTT.

Here the CDR3 reads CATSEGRRTYEQYF. The CDR3 coding sequence is TGTGCCACCTCAGAGGGCCGGAGGACCTACGAGCAGTACTTC. The V call is TRBV27, the J call TRBJ2-7; a possible D gene is TRBD2 (5 bases). This CDR3 comprises 14 residues. Germline V lookup: CDR1 MNHEY, CDR2 SMNVEV (reference sequence). The V and J ends lost 10 bases and 2 bases respectively, with 18 bases between them.